Listed below are T cell receptor beta chains from one sample, sequenced in a study of regulatory T cells in long-lasting Graves disease. A single record per CDR3 protein comes from TCRdb applying MiXCR to the multiplex PCR reads. The data hold 600,000 to 850,000 distinct CDR3 sequences, with 30% observed a single time. The material sequenced was peripheral blood mononuclear cells (PBMCs), taken when the disease was refractory, from a patient treated with antithyroid drugs. The receptors originated from a female donor with Graves disease. The CDR3 runs from the conserved cysteine through the conserved F or W. The D gene is left open where the match is weak. The size entry is marked missing in some rows and otherwise reads once, few, many or a size class.

>TRBJ2-3|TRBD2|TRBV11-2|once
CASSSGTSGFKDADTQYF
TGTGCCAGCAGCTCCGGGACTAGCGGTTTTAAGGATGCAGATACGCAGTATTTT
>TRBJ1-1|-|TRBV20-1|-
CSPGEGDTEAFF
TGCAGCCCTGGGGAGGGGGACACTGAAGCTTTCTTT
>TRBJ2-7|TRBD2|TRBV2|many
CASSEEGLAGEGQYF
TGTGCCAGCAGTGAAGAAGGACTAGCGGGAGAGGGGCAGTACTTC
>TRBJ1-4|TRBD1|TRBV2|many
CASRDRLLSEKLFF
TGTGCCAGCAGGGACAGGTTATTAAGTGAAAAACTGTTTTTT
>TRBJ1-2|-|TRBV30|few
CAWSGGTGGYTF
TGTGCCTGGAGTGGTGGGACCGGTGGCTACACCTTC
>TRBJ1-5|TRBD1|TRBV20-1|-
CSARADRGWGNQPQHF
TGCAGTGCTAGGGCCGACAGGGGCTGGGGTAATCAGCCCCAGCATTTT
>TRBJ1-4|-|TRBV7-8|many
CASSLPFGGSEKLFF
TGTGCCAGCAGCTTACCCTTCGGGGGATCTGAAAAACTGTTTTTT
>TRBJ1-6|-|TRBV6-2/TRBV6-3|-
CASSEWGSPNSPLHF
TGTGCCAGCAGTGAATGGGGCTCTCCTAATTCACCCCTCCACTTT
>TRBJ2-2|TRBD2|TRBV9|-
CASSVDASGSNTGELFF
TGTGCCAGCAGCGTAGACGCTAGCGGGTCGAACACCGGGGAGCTGTTTTTT
>TRBJ1-2|TRBD1|TRBV3-1|-
CASSRIGTGELHGYTF
TGTGCCAGCAGCCGAATTGGGACAGGGGAACTCCATGGCTACACCTTC
>TRBJ2-7|TRBD2|TRBV7-2|-
CASSPQGLALSYEQYF
TGTGCCAGCAGCCCCCAGGGACTAGCGTTATCCTACGAGCAGTACTTC
>TRBJ2-4|-|TRBV12-3/TRBV12-4|-
CASSFTGKNIQYF
TGTGCCAGCAGTTTCACAGGGAAAAACATTCAGTACTTC